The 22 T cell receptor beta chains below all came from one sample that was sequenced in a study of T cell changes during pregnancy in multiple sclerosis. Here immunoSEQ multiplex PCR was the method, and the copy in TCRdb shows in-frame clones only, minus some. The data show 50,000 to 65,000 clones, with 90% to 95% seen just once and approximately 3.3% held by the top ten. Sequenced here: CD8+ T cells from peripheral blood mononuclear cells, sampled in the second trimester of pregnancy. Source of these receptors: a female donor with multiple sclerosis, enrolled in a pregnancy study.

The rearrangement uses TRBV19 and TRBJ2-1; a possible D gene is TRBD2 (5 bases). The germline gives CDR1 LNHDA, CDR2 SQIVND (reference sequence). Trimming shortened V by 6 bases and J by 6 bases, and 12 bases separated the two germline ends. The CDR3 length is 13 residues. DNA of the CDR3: TGTGCCAGTAGCCTAACTAGAGGCAATGAGCAGTTCTTC. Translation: CASSLTRGNEQFF.

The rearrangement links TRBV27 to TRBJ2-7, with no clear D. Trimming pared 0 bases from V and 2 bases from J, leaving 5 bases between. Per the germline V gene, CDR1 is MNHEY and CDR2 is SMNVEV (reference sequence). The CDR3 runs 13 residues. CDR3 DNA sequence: TGTGCCAGCAGTTTATCCGGTCCCTACGAGCAGTACTTC. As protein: CASSLSGPYEQYF.

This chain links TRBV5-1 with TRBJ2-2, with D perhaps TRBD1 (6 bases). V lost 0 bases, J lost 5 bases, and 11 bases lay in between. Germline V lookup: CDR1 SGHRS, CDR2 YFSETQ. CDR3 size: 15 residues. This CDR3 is CASSLVPGVTGELFF. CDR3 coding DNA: TGCGCCAGCAGCTTGGTTCCAGGGGTTACCGGGGAGCTGTTTTTT.

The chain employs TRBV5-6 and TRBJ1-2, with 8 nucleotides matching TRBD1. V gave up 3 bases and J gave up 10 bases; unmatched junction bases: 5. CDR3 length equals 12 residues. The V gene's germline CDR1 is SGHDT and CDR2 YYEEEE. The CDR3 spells CASSSGTGVYTF. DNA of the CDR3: TGTGCCAGCAGCTCCGGGACAGGCGTCTACACCTTC.

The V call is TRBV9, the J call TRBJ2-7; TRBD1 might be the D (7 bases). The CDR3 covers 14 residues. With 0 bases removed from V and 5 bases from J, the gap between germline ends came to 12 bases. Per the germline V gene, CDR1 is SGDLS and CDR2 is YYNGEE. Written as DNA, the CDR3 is TGTGCCAGCAGCGTAGGTCCAGGGGGGAACGAGCAGTACTTC. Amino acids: CASSVGPGGNEQYF. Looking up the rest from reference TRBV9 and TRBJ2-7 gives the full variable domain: DSGVTQTPKHLITATGQRVTLRCSPRSGDLSVYWYQQSLDQGLQFLIQYYNGEERAKGNILERFSAQQFPDLHSELNLSSLELGDSALYFCASSVGPGGNEQYFGPGTRLTVT.

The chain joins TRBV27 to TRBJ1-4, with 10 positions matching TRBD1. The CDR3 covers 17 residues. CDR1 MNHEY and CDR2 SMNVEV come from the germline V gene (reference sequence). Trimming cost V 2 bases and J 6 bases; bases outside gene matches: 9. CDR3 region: CASSLGRGQGLDEKLFF. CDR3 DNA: TGTGCCAGCAGTTTAGGTCGGGGACAGGGGTTGGATGAAAAACTGTTTTTT.

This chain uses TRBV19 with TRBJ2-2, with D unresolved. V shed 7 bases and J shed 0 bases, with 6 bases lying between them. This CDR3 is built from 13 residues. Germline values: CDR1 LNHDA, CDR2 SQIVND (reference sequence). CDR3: CASNPTNTGELFF. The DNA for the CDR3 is TGTGCCAGTAATCCTACGAACACCGGGGAGCTGTTTTTT.

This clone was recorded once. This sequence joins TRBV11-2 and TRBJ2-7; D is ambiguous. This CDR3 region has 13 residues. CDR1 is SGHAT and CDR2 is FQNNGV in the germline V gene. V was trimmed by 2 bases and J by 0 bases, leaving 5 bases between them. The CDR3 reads CASSLSYSYEQYF. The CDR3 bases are TGTGCCAGCAGCTTATCCTACTCCTACGAGCAGTACTTC. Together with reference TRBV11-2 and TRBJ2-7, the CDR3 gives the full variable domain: EAGVAQSPRYKIIEKRQSVAFWCNPISGHATLYWYQQILGQGPKLLIQFQNNGVVDDSQLPKDRFSAERLKGVDSTLKIQPAKLEDSAVYLCASSLSYSYEQYFGPGTRLTVT.

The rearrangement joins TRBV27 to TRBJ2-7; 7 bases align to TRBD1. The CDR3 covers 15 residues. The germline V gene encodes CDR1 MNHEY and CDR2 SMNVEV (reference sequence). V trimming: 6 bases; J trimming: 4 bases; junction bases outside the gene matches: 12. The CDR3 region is CASSPLETGRYEQYF. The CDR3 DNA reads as TGTGCCAGCAGCCCACTAGAGACAGGGAGATACGAGCAGTACTTC.

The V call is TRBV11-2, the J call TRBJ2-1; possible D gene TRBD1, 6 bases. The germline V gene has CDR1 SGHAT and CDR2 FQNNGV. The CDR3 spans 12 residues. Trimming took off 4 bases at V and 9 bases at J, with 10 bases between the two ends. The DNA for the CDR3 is TGTGCCAGCAGCTCGGACAGAAGTGAGCAGTTCTTC. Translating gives CASSSDRSEQFF. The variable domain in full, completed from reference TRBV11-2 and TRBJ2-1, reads EAGVAQSPRYKIIEKRQSVAFWCNPISGHATLYWYQQILGQGPKLLIQFQNNGVVDDSQLPKDRFSAERLKGVDSTLKIQPAKLEDSAVYLCASSSDRSEQFFGPGTRLTVL.

CDR3 sequence reads: CASSLEPSTGAYGYTF. CDR3 DNA: TGTGCCAGCAGCTTAGAACCCTCGACAGGGGCCTATGGCTACACCTTC. The rearrangement links TRBV7-8 to TRBJ1-2; 8 bases agree with TRBD1. CDR3 size: 16 residues. V trimming: 1 base; J trimming: 4 bases; junction bases outside the gene matches: 8. The germline gives CDR1 SGHVS, CDR2 FQNEAQ.

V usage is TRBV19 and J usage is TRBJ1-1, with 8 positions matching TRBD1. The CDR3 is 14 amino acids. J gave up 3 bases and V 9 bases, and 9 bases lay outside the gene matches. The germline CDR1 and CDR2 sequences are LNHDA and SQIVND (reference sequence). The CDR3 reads CASPTRGHDTEAFF. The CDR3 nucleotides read TGTGCCAGCCCGACCAGGGGGCATGACACTGAAGCTTTCTTT.

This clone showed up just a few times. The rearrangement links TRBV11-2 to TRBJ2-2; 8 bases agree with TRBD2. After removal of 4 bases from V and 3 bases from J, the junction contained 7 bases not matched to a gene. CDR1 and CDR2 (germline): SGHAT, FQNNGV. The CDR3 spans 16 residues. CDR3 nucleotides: TGTGCCAGCAGCTATCAGCGGGAGACCGACACCGGGGAGCTGTTTTTT. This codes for CASSYQRETDTGELFF.

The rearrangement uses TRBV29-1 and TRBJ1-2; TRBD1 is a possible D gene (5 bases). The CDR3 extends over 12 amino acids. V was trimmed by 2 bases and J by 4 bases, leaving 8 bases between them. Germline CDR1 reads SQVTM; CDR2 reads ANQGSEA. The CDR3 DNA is TGCAGCGTTGAATCAGGGCGCTATGGCTACACCTTC. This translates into CSVESGRYGYTF.

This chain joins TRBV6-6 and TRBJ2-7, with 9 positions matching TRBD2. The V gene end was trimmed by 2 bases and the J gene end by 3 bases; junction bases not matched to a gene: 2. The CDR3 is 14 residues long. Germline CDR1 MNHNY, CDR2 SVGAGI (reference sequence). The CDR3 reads CASSYALAGYEQYF. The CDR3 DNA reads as TGTGCCAGCAGTTACGCACTAGCGGGCTACGAGCAGTACTTC.

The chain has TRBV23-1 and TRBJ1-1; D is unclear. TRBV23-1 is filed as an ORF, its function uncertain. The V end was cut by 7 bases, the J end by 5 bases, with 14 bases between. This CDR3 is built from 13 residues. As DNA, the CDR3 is TGCGCCAGCACTTTCAGGTTGTGGACTGAAGCTTTCTTT. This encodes CASTFRLWTEAFF.

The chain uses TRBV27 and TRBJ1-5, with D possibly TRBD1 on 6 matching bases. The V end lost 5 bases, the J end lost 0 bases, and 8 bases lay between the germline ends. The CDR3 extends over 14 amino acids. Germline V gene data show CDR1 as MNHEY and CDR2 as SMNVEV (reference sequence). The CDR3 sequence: CASSHRVSNQPQHF. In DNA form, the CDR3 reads TGTGCCAGCAGTCACAGGGTTAGCAATCAGCCCCAGCATTTT.

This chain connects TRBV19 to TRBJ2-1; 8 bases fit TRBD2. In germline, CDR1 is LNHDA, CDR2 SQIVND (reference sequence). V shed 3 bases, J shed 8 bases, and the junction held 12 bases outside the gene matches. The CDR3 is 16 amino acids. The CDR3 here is CASSITPAGEYDEQFF. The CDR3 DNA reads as TGTGCCAGTAGTATCACCCCAGCGGGAGAATATGATGAGCAGTTCTTC.

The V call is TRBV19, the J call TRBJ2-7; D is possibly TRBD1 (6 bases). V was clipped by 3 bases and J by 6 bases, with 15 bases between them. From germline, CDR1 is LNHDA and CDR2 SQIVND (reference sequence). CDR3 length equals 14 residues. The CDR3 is CASSMIAGVSEQYF. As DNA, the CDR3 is TGTGCCAGTAGTATGATCGCAGGGGTTTCCGAGCAGTACTTC.

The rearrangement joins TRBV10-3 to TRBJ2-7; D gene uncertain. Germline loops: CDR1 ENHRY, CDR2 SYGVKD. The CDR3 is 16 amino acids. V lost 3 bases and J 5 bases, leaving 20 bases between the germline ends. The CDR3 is CAISDSRQGPVDEQYF. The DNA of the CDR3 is TGTGCCATCAGTGATTCCCGACAAGGCCCGGTAGACGAGCAGTACTTC.

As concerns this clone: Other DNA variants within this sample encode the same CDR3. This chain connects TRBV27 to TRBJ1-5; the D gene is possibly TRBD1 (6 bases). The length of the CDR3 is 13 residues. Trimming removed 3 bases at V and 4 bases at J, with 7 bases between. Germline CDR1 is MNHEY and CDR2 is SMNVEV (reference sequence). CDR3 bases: TGTGCCAGCAGTTTGAGGGGGAATCAGCCCCAGCATTTT. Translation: CASSLRGNQPQHF.

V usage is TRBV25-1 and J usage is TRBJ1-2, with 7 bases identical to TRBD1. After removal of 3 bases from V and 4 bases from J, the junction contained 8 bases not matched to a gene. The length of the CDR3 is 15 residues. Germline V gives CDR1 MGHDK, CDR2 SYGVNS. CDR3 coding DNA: TGTGCCAGCAGTGATGAAACAGGGGTAGCCTATGGCTACACCTTC. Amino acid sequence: CASSDETGVAYGYTF.